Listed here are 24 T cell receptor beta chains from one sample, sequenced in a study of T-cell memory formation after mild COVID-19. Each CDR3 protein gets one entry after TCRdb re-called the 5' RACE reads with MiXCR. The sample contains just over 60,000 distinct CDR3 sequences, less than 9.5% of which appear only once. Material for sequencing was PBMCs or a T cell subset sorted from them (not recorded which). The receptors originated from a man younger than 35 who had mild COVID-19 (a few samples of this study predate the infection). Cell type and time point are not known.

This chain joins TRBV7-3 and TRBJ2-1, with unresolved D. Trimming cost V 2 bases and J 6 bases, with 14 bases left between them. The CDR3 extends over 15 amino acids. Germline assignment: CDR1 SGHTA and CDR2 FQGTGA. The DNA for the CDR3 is TGTGCCAGCAGCTTATATCTGAGCGATTCCAATGAGCAGTTCTTC. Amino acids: CASSLYLSDSNEQFF.

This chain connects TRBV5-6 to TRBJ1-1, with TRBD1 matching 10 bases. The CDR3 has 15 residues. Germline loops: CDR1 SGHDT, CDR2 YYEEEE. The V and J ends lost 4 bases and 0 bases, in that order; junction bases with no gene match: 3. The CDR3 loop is CASSGTGALNTEAFF. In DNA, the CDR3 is TGTGCCAGCAGCGGGACAGGGGCCTTGAACACTGAAGCTTTCTTT.

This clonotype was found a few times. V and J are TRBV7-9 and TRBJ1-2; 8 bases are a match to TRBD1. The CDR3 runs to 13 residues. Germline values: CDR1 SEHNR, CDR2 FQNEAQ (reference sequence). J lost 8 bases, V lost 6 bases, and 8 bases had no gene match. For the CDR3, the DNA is TGTGCCAGCAGATCAAACAGGGGGGAAGGCTACACCTTC. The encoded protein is CASRSNRGEGYTF.

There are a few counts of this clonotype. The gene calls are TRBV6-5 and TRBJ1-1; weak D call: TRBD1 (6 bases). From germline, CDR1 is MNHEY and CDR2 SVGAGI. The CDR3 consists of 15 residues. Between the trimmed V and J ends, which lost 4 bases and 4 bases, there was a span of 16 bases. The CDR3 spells CASSSAGEGVTEAFF. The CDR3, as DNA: TGTGCCAGCAGTTCAGCGGGGGAGGGGGTCACTGAAGCTTTCTTT.

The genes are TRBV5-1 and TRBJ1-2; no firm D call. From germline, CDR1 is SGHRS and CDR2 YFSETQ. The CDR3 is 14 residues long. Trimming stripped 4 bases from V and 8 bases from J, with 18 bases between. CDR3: CASSPSVGSGGYTF. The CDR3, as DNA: TGCGCCAGCAGCCCCTCGGTGGGATCTGGAGGCTACACCTTC.

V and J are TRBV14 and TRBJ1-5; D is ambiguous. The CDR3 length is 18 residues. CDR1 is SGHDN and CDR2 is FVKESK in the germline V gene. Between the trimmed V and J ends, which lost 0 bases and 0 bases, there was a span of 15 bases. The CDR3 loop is CASSQDGRVGDSNQPQHF. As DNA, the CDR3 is TGTGCCAGCAGCCAAGATGGGAGGGTAGGAGATAGCAATCAGCCCCAGCATTTT.

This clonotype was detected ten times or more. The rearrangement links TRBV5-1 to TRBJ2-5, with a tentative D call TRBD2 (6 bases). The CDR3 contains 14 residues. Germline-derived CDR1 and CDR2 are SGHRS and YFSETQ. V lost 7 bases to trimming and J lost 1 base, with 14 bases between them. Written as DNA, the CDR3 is TGCGCCAGCGTACGGGACTCACCCCAAGAGACCCAGTACTTC. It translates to CASVRDSPQETQYF. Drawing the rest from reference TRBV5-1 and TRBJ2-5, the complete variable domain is KAGVTQTPRYLIKTRGQQVTLSCSPISGHRSVSWYQQTPGQGLQFLFEYFSETQRNKGNFPGRFSGRQFSNSRSEMNVSTLELGDSALYLCASVRDSPQETQYFGPGTRLLVL.

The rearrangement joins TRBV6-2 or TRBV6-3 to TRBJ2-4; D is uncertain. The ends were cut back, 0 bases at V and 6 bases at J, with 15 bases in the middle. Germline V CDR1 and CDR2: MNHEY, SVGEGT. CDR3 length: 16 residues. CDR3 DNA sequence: TGTGCCAGCAGTTACTCGATCTGGGTTGGTAGAAACATTCAGTACTTC. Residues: CASSYSIWVGRNIQYF.

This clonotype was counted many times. The CDR3 spells CASSSTGNQPQHF. CDR3 DNA sequence: TGTGCCAGCAGTTCGACAGGGAATCAGCCCCAGCATTTT. The chain is built from TRBV28 and TRBJ1-5; 7 bases are a match to TRBD1. The germline gives CDR1 MDHEN, CDR2 SYDVKM. The V and J ends lost 4 bases and 4 bases, in that order; junction bases with no gene match: 1. The CDR3 spans 13 residues.

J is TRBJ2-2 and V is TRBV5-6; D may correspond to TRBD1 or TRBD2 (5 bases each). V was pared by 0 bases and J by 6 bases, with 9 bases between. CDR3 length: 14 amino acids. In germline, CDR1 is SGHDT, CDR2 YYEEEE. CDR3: CASSLALGAGELFF. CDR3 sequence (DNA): TGTGCCAGCAGCTTGGCGTTGGGGGCCGGGGAGCTGTTTTTT.

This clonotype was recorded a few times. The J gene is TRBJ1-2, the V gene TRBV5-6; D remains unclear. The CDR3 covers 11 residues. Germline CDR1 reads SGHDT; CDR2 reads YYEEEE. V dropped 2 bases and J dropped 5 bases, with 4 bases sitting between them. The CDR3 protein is CASSFLYGYTF. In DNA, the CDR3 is TGTGCCAGCAGCTTCCTGTATGGCTACACCTTC.

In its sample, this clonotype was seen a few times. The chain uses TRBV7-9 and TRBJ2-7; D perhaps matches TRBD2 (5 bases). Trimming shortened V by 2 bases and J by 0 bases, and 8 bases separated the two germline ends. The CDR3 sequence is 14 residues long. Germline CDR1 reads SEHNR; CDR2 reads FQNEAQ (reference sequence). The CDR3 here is CASSLRAASYEQYF. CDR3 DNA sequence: TGTGCCAGCAGCTTACGAGCGGCCTCCTACGAGCAGTACTTC.

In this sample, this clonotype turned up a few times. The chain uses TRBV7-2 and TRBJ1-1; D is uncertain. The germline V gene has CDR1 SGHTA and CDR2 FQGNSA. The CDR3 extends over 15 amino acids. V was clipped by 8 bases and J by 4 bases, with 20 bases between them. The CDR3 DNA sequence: TGTGCCAGCGACCTAATGGGAGGGTTTAGCACTGAAGCTTTCTTT. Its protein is CASDLMGGFSTEAFF.

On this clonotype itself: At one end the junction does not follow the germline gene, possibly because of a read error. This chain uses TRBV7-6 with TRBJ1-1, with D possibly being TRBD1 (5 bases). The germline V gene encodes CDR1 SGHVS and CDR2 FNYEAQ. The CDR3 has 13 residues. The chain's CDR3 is CSSSLTRETEAFF. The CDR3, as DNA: TGCTCCAGCAGCTTAACCAGGGAAACTGAAGCTTTCTTT.

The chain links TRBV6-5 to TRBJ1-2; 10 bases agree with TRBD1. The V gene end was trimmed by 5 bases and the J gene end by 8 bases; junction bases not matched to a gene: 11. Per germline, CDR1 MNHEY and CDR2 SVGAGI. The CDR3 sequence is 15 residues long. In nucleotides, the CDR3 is TGTGCCAGCAGTCCTACCGGGACAGGGGTAAAGGGCTACACCTTC. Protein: CASSPTGTGVKGYTF.

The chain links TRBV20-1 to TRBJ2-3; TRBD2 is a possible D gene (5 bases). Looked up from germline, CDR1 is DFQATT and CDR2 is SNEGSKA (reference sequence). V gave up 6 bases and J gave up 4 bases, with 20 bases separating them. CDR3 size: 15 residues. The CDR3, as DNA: TGCAGTGCATCTGGCGTTGGACGGGGATCAGATACGCAGTATTTT. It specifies CSASGVGRGSDTQYF.

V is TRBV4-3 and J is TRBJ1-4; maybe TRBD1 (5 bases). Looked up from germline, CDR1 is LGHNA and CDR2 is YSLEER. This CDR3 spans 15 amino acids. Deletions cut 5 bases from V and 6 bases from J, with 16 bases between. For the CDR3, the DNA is TGCGCCAGCAGCGCTCAGCGGGGCCGGGATGAAAAACTGTTTTTT. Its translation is CASSAQRGRDEKLFF.

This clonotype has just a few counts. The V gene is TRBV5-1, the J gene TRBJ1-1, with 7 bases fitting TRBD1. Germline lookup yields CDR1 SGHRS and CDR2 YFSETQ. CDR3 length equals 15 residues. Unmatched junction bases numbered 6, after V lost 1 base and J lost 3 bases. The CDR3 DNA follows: TGCGCCAGCAGCTTGCTCGGCAGGGGGGACACTGAAGCTTTCTTT. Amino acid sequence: CASSLLGRGDTEAFF.

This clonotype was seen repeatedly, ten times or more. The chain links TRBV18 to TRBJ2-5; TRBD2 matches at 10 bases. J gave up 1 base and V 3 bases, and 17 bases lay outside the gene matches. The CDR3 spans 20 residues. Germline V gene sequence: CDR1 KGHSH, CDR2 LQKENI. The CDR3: CASSPLYRRRSGGSQETQYF. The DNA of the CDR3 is TGTGCCAGCTCACCCCTCTATCGGAGACGTAGCGGGGGGTCCCAAGAGACCCAGTACTTC.

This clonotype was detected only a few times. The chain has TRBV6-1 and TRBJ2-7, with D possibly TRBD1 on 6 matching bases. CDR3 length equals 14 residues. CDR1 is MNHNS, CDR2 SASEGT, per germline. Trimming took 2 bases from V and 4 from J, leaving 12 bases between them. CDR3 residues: CASSERNRAYEQYV. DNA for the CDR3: TGTGCCAGCAGTGAAAGGAACAGGGCTTACGAGCAGTACGTC.

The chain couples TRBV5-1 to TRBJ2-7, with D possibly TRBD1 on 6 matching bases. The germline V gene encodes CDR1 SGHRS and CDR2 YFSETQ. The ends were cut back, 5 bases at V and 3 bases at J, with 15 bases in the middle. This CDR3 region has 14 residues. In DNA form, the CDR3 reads TGCGCCAGCAGAAACGATCCACAGGGCTACGAGCAGTACTTC. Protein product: CASRNDPQGYEQYF.

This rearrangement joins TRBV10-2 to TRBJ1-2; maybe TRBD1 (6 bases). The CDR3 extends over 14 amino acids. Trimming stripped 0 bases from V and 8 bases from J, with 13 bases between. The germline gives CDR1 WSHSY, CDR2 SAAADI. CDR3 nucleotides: TGCGCCAGCAGTGAGTCGAGGCAGGGGCTCGGCTACACCTTC. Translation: CASSESRQGLGYTF.

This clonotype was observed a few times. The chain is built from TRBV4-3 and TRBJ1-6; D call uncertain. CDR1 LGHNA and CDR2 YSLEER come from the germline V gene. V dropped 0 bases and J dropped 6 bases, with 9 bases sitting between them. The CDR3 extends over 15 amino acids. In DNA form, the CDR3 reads TGCGCCAGCAGCCAAGAGCGGGGAAGTAATTCACCCCTCCACTTT. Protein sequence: CASSQERGSNSPLHF.

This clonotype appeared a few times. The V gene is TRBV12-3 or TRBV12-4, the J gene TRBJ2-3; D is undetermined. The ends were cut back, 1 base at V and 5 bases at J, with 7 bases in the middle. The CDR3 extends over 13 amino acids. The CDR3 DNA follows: TGTGCCAGCAGTTTAGGGCGGAAAGATACGCAGTATTTT. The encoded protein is CASSLGRKDTQYF.